Here is one T cell receptor (beta chain) with its context. The sample originates from a study of CD8 T cells in Susac syndrome. This CDR3 region has 15 residues. Per germline, CDR1 MNHEY and CDR2 SMNVEV (reference sequence). Trimming pared 0 bases from V and 3 bases from J, leaving 12 bases between. Reverse transcription of 0.5 to 1 ug RNA was carried out with random hexamers. Amplification of TCR beta CDR3 used immunoSEQ multiplex PCR across 54 Vbeta and 13 Jbeta. TCRdb recomputed calls from the immunoSEQ multiplex PCR reads with MiXCR, one row per CDR3 protein. This table holds about 140,000 distinct CDR3 sequences, about 93% found once. Negative isolation was applied to CD8+ and CD4+ T cells, and FACS enrichment was applied to TEMRA cells.

Sequences were obtained from CD8+ T cells from PBMCs. V and J are TRBV27 and TRBJ2-7, with a weak D call TRBD2 (6 bases). This sequence was found in a human donor in good health. CDR3 sequence (DNA): TGTGCCAGCAGTTTATCGCCGGGAGCCCTCTACGAGCAGTACTTC. It encodes CASSLSPGALYEQYF.